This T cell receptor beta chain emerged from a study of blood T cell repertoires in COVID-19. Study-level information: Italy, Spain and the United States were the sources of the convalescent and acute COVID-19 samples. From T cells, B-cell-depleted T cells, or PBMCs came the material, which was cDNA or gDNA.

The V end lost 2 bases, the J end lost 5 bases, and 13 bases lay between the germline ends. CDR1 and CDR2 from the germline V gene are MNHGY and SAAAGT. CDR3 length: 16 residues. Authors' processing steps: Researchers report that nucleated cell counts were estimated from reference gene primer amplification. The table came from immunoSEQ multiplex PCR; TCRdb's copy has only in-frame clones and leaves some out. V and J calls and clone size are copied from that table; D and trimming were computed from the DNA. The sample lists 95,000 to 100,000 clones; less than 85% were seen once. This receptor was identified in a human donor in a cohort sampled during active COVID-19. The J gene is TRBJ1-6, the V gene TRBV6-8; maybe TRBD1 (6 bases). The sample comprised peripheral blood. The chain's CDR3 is CASSYRQGLDNSPLHF. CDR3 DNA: TGTGCCAGCAGTTACCGCCAGGGGTTAGATAATTCACCCCTCCACTTT.